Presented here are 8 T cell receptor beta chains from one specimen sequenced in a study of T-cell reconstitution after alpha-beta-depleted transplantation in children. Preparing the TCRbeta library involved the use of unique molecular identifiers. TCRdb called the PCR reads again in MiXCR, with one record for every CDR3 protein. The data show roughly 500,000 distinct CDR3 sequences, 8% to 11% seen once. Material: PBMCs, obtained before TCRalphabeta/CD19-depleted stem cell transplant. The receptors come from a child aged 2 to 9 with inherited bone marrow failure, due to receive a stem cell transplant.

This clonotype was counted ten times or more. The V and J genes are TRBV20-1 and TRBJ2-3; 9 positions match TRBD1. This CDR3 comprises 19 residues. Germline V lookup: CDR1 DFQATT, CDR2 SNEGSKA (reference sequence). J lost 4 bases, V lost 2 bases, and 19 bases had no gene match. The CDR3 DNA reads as TGCAGTGCTAGATCTACAGGGGGCCTTCTACGGGGACACGCAGATACGCAGTATTTT. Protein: CSARSTGGLLRGHADTQYF.

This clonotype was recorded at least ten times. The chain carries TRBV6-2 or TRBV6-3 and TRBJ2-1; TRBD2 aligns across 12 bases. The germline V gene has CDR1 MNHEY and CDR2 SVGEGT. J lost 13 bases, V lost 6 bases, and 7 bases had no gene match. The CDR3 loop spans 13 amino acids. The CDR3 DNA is TGTGCCAGCAGCCCACTAGCGGGAGGCCTCCAGTTCTTC. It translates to CASSPLAGGLQFF.

This CDR3 reads CSVRPLAGLPSSYNEQFF. Written as DNA, the CDR3 is TGCAGCGTCCGGCCACTAGCGGGATTACCCAGCTCCTACAATGAGCAGTTCTTC. This chain joins TRBV29-1 and TRBJ2-1, with 10 bases lining up with TRBD2. J gave up 0 bases and V 6 bases, and 14 bases lay outside the gene matches. Germline values: CDR1 SQVTM, CDR2 ANQGSEA. The CDR3 has 18 residues.

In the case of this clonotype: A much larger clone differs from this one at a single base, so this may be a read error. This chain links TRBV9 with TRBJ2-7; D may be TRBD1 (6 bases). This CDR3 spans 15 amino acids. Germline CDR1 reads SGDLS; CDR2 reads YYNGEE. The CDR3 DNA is TGTGCCAGCAGCGGTACAGGGAGCCCTACCTACGGGCAGTACTTC. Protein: CASSGTGSPTYGQYF. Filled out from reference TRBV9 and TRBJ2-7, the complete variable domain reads DSGVTQTPKHLITATGQRVTLRCSPRSGDLSVYWYQQSLDQGLQFLIQYYNGEERAKGNILERFSAQQFPDLHSELNLSSLELGDSALYFCASSGTGSPTYGQYFGPGTRLTVT.

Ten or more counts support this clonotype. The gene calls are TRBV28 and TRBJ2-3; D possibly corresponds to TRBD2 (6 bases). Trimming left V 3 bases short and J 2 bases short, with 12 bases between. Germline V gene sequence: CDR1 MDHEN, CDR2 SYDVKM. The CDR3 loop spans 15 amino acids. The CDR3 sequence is CASSFLAGPTDTQYF. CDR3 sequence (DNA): TGTGCCAGCAGTTTTCTGGCGGGACCCACAGATACGCAGTATTTT.

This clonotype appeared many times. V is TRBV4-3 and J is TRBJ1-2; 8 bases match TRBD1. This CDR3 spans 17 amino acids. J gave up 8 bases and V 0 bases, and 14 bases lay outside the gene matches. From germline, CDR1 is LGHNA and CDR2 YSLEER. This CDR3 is CASSQDFVGQGARGYTF. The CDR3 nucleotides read TGCGCCAGCAGCCAAGATTTCGTAGGGCAGGGGGCGCGGGGCTACACCTTC.

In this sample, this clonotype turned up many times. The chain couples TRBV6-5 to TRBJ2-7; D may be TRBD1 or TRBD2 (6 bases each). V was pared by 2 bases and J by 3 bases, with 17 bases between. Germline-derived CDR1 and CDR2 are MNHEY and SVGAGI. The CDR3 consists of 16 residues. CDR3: CASSYGGPWTIYEQYF. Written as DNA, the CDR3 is TGTGCCAGCAGTTACGGGGGGCCCTGGACTATCTACGAGCAGTACTTC.

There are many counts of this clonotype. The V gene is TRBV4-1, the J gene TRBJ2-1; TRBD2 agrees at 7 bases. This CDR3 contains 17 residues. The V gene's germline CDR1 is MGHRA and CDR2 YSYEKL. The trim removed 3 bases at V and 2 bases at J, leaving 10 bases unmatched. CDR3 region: CASSHHIAGYTYNEQFF. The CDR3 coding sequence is TGCGCCAGCAGCCATCACATAGCGGGCTATACCTACAATGAGCAGTTCTTC.